This T cell receptor beta chain was identified during a study of cytomegalovirus exposure and HLA in healthy donors. Findings and caveats of the study: Many donors shared some public TCRs, even though most TCR sequences were rare. Further analysis was carried out later, and it showed several of the most significant clusters appearing linked to common viral pathogens.

About this clone: No antigen is known for it.

Amplification used 60 Vbeta primers and 13 Jbeta primers. Repertoires were generated with immunoSEQ multiplex PCR, while TCRdb's copy carries only in-frame clones and drops some. The sample lists 77,000 or so clones; approximately 71% were seen once. The CDR3 sequence is 15 residues long. V was clipped by 6 bases and J by 2 bases; unmatched bases: 7. From germline, CDR1 is MNHEY and CDR2 SVGAGI. The rearrangement links TRBV6-5 to TRBJ1-5; 7 bases line up with TRBD1. The sequence was collected from a woman between 40 and 55 years old in good health and CMV-seronegative. The sequencing input was PBMCs. The CDR3 nucleotides read TGTGCCAGCAGCTCCGGGACAGTTCGCAATCAGCCCCAGCATTTT. Translating gives CASSSGTVRNQPQHF.